Below, 28 T cell receptor beta chains from the same sample are listed, as sequenced in a study of blood T cell repertoires in COVID-19. Clones were read by immunoSEQ multiplex PCR, and TCRdb kept only the in-frame ones, dropping some. The sample carries approximately 69,000 clones, 75% to 85% recorded once. Material for sequencing was peripheral blood. These receptors were obtained from a woman aged 70-85 years with acute or convalescent COVID-19.

The chain uses TRBV10-3 and TRBJ2-3, with 9 bases matching TRBD2. This CDR3 comprises 16 residues. The germline CDR1 and CDR2 sequences are ENHRY and SYGVKD. V gave up 0 bases and J gave up 2 bases; unmatched junction bases: 3. The CDR3 spells CAISESPSGVTDTQYF. In nucleotides, the CDR3 is TGTGCCATCAGTGAGTCGCCTAGCGGGGTCACAGATACGCAGTATTTT.

V usage is TRBV7-3 and J usage is TRBJ2-1; D uncertain. Germline assignment: CDR1 SGHTA and CDR2 FQGTGA. Trimming pared 0 bases from V and 9 bases from J, leaving 6 bases between. The CDR3 is 12 amino acids. The CDR3 spells CASSLTPGEQFF. The CDR3, as DNA: TGTGCCAGCAGCTTAACCCCCGGTGAGCAGTTCTTC.

This chain joins TRBV18 and TRBJ1-1; no definite D call. The germline CDR1 and CDR2 sequences are KGHSH and LQKENI. The CDR3 length is 14 residues. Trimming cost V 2 bases and J 0 bases, with 7 bases left between them. The DNA of the CDR3 is TGTGCCAGCTCACCAAGCGTATTGAACACTGAAGCTTTCTTT. Amino acid sequence: CASSPSVLNTEAFF.

V usage is TRBV10-1 and J usage is TRBJ1-3, with D hard to call. Per germline, CDR1 WNHNN and CDR2 SYGVQD (reference sequence). The length of the CDR3 is 13 residues. The ends were cut back, 4 bases at V and 0 bases at J, with 4 bases in the middle. The CDR3 nucleotides read TGCGCCAGCAGTGCCAGCTCTGGAAACACCATATATTTT. Its protein is CASSASSGNTIYF.

Here the CDR3 reads CASSPGQDGSPLHF. The CDR3 DNA follows: TGTGCCAGCAGCCCAGGACAGGATGGGTCACCCCTCCACTTT. The chain combines TRBV11-2 with TRBJ1-6; 7 bases fit TRBD1. The CDR3 loop spans 14 amino acids. Trimming at V came to 5 bases and at J to 10 bases, leaving 8 bases not matched to a gene. In germline, CDR1 is SGHAT, CDR2 FQNNGV.

The chain recombines TRBV5-5 with TRBJ2-5, with D possibly being TRBD1 (8 bases). The ends were cut back, 4 bases at V and 4 bases at J, with 11 bases in the middle. Germline V gives CDR1 SGHKS, CDR2 YYEKEE (reference sequence). The CDR3 extends over 13 amino acids. CDR3 region: CASSTGGGETQYF. DNA of the CDR3: TGTGCCAGCAGCACAGGGGGGGGAGAGACCCAGTACTTC.

The V call is TRBV28, the J call TRBJ1-1; D is possibly TRBD1 (5 bases). CDR3 length: 15 residues. The ends were cut back, 3 bases at V and 10 bases at J, with 21 bases in the middle. Germline CDR1 reads MDHEN; CDR2 reads SYDVKM. The CDR3 here is CASSLPGHPTRRAFF. In DNA form, the CDR3 reads TGTGCCAGCAGTTTGCCCGGACATCCGACCCGACGAGCTTTCTTT.

The chain recombines TRBV6-6 with TRBJ2-3, with 7 bases fitting TRBD1. Trimming took 6 bases from V and 1 from J; bases not matched to a gene: 7. Germline lookup yields CDR1 MNHNY and CDR2 SVGAGI (reference sequence). The CDR3 has 15 residues. CDR3: CASRTSGTGTDTQYF. The CDR3 DNA follows: TGTGCCAGCAGGACATCAGGGACAGGCACAGATACGCAGTATTTT.

The CDR3 loop is CASRSPGQENEKLFF. CDR3 bases: TGTGCCAGCAGGTCCCCGGGACAGGAGAATGAAAAACTGTTTTTT. The chain combines TRBV28 with TRBJ1-4, with 8 bases that match TRBD1. Germline CDR1 and CDR2: MDHEN and SYDVKM. V shed 6 bases, J shed 5 bases, and the junction held 8 bases outside the gene matches. This CDR3 region has 15 residues.

In its sample, this clone was seen once. The genes are TRBV7-2 and TRBJ1-5; 8 nucleotides line up with TRBD1. This CDR3 comprises 14 residues. V lost 7 bases to trimming and J lost 7 bases; unmatched junction nucleotides: 9. The germline V gene has CDR1 SGHTA and CDR2 FQGNSA. This chain's CDR3 is CASTPGGAGQPQHF. The CDR3 DNA reads as TGTGCCAGCACCCCAGGGGGCGCGGGGCAGCCCCAGCATTTT.

V gene TRBV20-1 combines with J gene TRBJ2-3; 9 bases align to TRBD2. Germline loops: CDR1 DFQATT, CDR2 SNEGSKA (reference sequence). V shed 3 bases and J 4 bases; nucleotides not matched to a gene: 8. This CDR3 is 15 amino acids long. DNA for the CDR3: TGCAGTGCTAGTAAACCAGCGGGAGGCGCAGATACGCAGTATTTT. It codes for CSASKPAGGADTQYF.

This clone has just one count. DNA for the CDR3: TGTGCCAGCAGCTTACAAAATCAGCCCCAGCATTTT. Its translation: CASSLQNQPQHF. V and J are TRBV7-9 and TRBJ1-5; D not certain. V was shortened by 2 bases and J by 4 bases, with 3 bases between the two germline ends. The CDR3 runs to 12 residues. Per germline, CDR1 SEHNR and CDR2 FQNEAQ (reference sequence).

A word on this clone: The same CDR3 arises from other DNA sequences in this sample as well. The V call is TRBV28, the J call TRBJ2-5, with 10 bases identical to TRBD1. The CDR3 length is 17 residues. CDR1 is MDHEN, CDR2 SYDVKM, per germline. The V and J ends lost 4 bases and 4 bases, in that order; junction bases with no gene match: 12. The CDR3 spells CASSSPGDRGGRETQYF. The CDR3 nucleotides read TGTGCCAGCAGTTCTCCAGGGGACAGGGGAGGCCGAGAGACCCAGTACTTC.

The DNA for the CDR3 is TGCGCCAGCAGTGAACAGGGGAGTACTGAAGCTTTCTTT. Translating gives CASSEQGSTEAFF. The V gene is TRBV10-1, the J gene TRBJ1-1, with TRBD1 identical over 7 bases. Trimming took 3 bases from V and 5 from J; bases not matched to a gene: 3. The CDR3 sequence is 13 residues long. Germline CDR1 and CDR2: WNHNN and SYGVQD (reference sequence).

This clone was observed once. The genes are TRBV6-5 and TRBJ2-7; tentative D call: TRBD1 (5 bases). The CDR3 runs 15 residues. Germline V gives CDR1 MNHEY, CDR2 SVGAGI. V was clipped by 6 bases and J by 3 bases, with 18 bases between them. In DNA form, the CDR3 reads TGTGCCAGCAGGTCGTTAGGGGCAATCGTCTACGAGCAGTACTTC. This codes for CASRSLGAIVYEQYF.

This chain joins TRBV5-1 and TRBJ1-2; tentatively, D is TRBD1 (6 bases). V shed 6 bases and J shed 4 bases, with 22 bases lying between them. The germline V gene encodes CDR1 SGHRS and CDR2 YFSETQ. This CDR3 region has 16 residues. In nucleotides, the CDR3 is TGCGCCAGCACCCCGCCGGGGCGGGGGCGATTCTATGGCTACACCTTC. It codes for CASTPPGRGRFYGYTF. The entire variable domain, with the rest obtained from reference TRBV5-1 and TRBJ1-2, is as follows: KAGVTQTPRYLIKTRGQQVTLSCSPISGHRSVSWYQQTPGQGLQFLFEYFSETQRNKGNFPGRFSGRQFSNSRSEMNVSTLELGDSALYLCASTPPGRGRFYGYTFGSGTRLTVV.

J is TRBJ2-2 and V is TRBV7-9; possible D gene TRBD2, 6 bases. CDR1 is SEHNR, CDR2 FQNEAQ, per germline (reference sequence). There are 17 residues in the CDR3. V dropped 0 bases and J dropped 1 base, with 12 bases sitting between them. CDR3 in DNA: TGTGCCAGCAGCTTAGCGAGGGCGGGAATGAACACCGGGGAGCTGTTTTTT. It is translated as CASSLARAGMNTGELFF. The whole variable domain, filled in from reference TRBV7-9 and TRBJ2-2, reads DTGVSQNPRHKITKRGQNVTFRCDPISEHNRLYWYRQTLGQGPEFLTYFQNEAQLEKSRLLSDRFSAERPKGSFSTLEIQRTEQGDSAMYLCASSLARAGMNTGELFFGEGSRLTVL.

The J gene is TRBJ2-7, the V gene TRBV3-1 (or the pseudogene TRBV3-2); no clear D. The germline V gene encodes CDR1 LGHDT and CDR2 YNNKEL (reference sequence). V lost 1 base and J lost 6, with 10 bases in between. The CDR3 runs to 13 residues. This CDR3 is CASSQGRLSEQYF. The CDR3 DNA reads TGTGCCAGCAGCCAAGGCAGATTAAGCGAGCAGTACTTC.

V is TRBV5-1 and J is TRBJ2-7; 7 bases align to TRBD1. The CDR3 covers 13 residues. Germline V gene data show CDR1 as SGHRS and CDR2 as YFSETQ. Trimming took 4 bases from V and 3 from J; bases not matched to a gene: 4. The CDR3 is CASSLRQGYEQYF. The CDR3 nucleotides read TGCGCCAGCAGCCTCCGACAGGGCTACGAGCAGTACTTC. The whole variable domain, remainder taken from reference TRBV5-1 and TRBJ2-7, is KAGVTQTPRYLIKTRGQQVTLSCSPISGHRSVSWYQQTPGQGLQFLFEYFSETQRNKGNFPGRFSGRQFSNSRSEMNVSTLELGDSALYLCASSLRQGYEQYFGPGTRLTVT.

This chain links TRBV6-5 with TRBJ1-2, with 7 nucleotides matching TRBD1. The J segment lost 3 bases and the V segment lost 4 bases, leaving 8 bases of the junction unmatched. The CDR3 extends over 15 amino acids. Germline V CDR1 and CDR2: MNHEY, SVGAGI. In DNA form, the CDR3 reads TGTGCCAGCAGTTCCGGGACAGAGGTTTACTATGGCTACACCTTC. It is translated as CASSSGTEVYYGYTF.

This clone showed up just once. This chain links TRBV3-1 (or the pseudogene TRBV3-2) with TRBJ1-5; no clear D. V was trimmed by 3 bases and J by 6 bases, leaving 9 bases between them. The CDR3 totals 13 residues. Germline loops: CDR1 LGHDT, CDR2 YNNKEL (reference sequence). The CDR3 DNA sequence: TGTGCCAGCAGCCAGGGGAGGGCTCAGCCCCAGCATTTT. As protein: CASSQGRAQPQHF.

The chain is built from TRBV28 and TRBJ2-7; possibly TRBD2 for D (5 bases). V lost 6 bases and J 0 bases, leaving 24 bases between the germline ends. The CDR3 runs 18 residues. Germline CDR1 and CDR2: MDHEN and SYDVKM. CDR3: CASRKPPFRRASSYEQYF. The CDR3 DNA reads as TGTGCCAGCAGAAAGCCCCCTTTTCGGCGGGCAAGCTCCTACGAGCAGTACTTC.

This chain connects TRBV6-5 to TRBJ1-5, with TRBD1 matching over 10 bases. The J segment lost 6 bases and the V segment lost 5 bases, leaving 4 bases of the junction unmatched. The germline V gene encodes CDR1 MNHEY and CDR2 SVGAGI. The CDR3 totals 14 residues. The CDR3 DNA follows: TGTGCCAGCAGTCCAGACAGGGGGCCTCAGCCCCAGCATTTT. It translates to CASSPDRGPQPQHF.

This chain connects TRBV7-8 to TRBJ2-1, with a weak D call TRBD2 (5 bases). The CDR3 contains 15 residues. Per germline, CDR1 SGHVS and CDR2 FQNEAQ. Between the trimmed V and J ends, which lost 0 bases and 4 bases, there was a span of 10 bases. CDR3 amino acids: CASSLALAAYNEQFF. The CDR3 DNA reads as TGTGCCAGCAGCTTAGCCCTAGCAGCGTACAATGAGCAGTTCTTC.

This clone was counted only a few times. The V and J genes are TRBV2 and TRBJ1-4; tentative D call: TRBD1 (5 bases). The CDR3 loop spans 12 amino acids. Trimming cost V 8 bases and J 8 bases, with 12 bases left between them. Looked up from germline, CDR1 is SNHLY and CDR2 is FYNNEI. The CDR3 loop is CASGGQDEKLFF. The CDR3 DNA reads TGTGCCAGCGGTGGACAAGACGAAAAACTGTTTTTT.

The rearrangement uses TRBV5-5 and TRBJ1-1, with D perhaps matching TRBD1 (6 bases). V lost 1 base to trimming and J lost 4 bases, with 14 bases between them. The germline gives CDR1 SGHKS, CDR2 YYEKEE (reference sequence). This CDR3 is 15 amino acids long. In DNA form, the CDR3 reads TGTGCCAGCAGCTTGTTGGGGGCCAGAATCACTGAAGCTTTCTTT. Translating it yields CASSLLGARITEAFF.

This rearrangement joins TRBV9 to TRBJ1-4, with D tentatively TRBD1 (5 bases). CDR1 and CDR2 (germline): SGDLS, YYNGEE. The CDR3 runs 14 residues. V was shortened by 0 bases and J by 8 bases, with 11 bases between the two germline ends. CDR3 coding DNA: TGTGCCAGCAGCGTAGAGACAGATCGCGAAAAACTGTTTTTT. Its translation: CASSVETDREKLFF.

J is TRBJ2-7 and V is TRBV7-2; perhaps TRBD2 as D (6 bases). The CDR3 runs to 16 residues. Trimming cost V 1 base and J 4 bases, with 17 bases left between them. Germline V gene data show CDR1 as SGHTA and CDR2 as FQGNSA. CDR3 bases: TGTGCCAGCAGCTTAGTTTCGGGCCTAGCGAATTACGAGCAGTACTTC. Its translation is CASSLVSGLANYEQYF.